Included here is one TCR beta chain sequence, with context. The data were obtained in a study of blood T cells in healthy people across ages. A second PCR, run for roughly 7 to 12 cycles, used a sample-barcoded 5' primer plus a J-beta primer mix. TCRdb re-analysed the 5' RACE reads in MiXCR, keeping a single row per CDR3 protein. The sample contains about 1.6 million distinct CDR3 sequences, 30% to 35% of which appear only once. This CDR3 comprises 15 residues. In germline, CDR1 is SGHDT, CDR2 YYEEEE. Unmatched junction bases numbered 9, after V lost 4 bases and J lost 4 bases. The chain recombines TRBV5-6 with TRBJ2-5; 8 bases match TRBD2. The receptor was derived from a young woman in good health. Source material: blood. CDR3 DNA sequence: TGTGCCAGCAGCACCGCCGGGGGGGTCGGAGAGACCCAGTACTTC. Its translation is CASSTAGGVGETQYF.